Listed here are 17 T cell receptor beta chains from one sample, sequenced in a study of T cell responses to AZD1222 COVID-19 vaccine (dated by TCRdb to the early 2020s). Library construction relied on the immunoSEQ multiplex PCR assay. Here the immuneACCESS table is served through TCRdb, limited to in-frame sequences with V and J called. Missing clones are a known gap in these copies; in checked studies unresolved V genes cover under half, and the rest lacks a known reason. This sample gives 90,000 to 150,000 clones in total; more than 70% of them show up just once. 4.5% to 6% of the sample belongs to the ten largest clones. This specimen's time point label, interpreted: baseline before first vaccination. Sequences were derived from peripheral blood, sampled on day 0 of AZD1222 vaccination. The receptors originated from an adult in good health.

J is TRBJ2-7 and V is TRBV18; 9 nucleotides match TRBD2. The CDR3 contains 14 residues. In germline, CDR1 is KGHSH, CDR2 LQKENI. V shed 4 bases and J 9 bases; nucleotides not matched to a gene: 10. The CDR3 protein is CASSLTPSGGMQYF. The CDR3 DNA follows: TGTGCCAGCTCACTCACACCAAGCGGGGGGATGCAGTACTTC.

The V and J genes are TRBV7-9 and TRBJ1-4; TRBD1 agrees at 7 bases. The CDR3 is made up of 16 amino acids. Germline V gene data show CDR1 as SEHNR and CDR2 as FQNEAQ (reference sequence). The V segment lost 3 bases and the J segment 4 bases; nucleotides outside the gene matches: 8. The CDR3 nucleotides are TGTGCCAGCAGCTTCCCGGGACAGCCAAATAATGAAAAACTGTTTTTT. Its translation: CASSFPGQPNNEKLFF.

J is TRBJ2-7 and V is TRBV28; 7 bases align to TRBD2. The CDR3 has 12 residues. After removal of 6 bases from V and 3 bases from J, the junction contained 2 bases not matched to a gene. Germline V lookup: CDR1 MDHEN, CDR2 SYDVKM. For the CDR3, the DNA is TGTGCCAGCAGGGGAGGGGTCTACGAGCAGTACTTC. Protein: CASRGGVYEQYF.

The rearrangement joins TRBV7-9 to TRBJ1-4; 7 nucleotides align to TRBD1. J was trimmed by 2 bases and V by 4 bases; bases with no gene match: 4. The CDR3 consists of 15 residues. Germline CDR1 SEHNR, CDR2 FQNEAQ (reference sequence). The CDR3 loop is CASSWDSATNEKLFF. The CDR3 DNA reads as TGTGCCAGCAGCTGGGACAGTGCGACTAATGAAAAACTGTTTTTT.

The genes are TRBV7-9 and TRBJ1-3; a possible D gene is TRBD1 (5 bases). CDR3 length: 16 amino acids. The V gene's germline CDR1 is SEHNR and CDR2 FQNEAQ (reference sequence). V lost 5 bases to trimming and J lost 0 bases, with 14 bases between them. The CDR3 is CASSMPGILSGNTIYF. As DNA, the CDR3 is TGTGCCAGCAGCATGCCAGGGATCCTCTCTGGAAACACCATATATTTT.

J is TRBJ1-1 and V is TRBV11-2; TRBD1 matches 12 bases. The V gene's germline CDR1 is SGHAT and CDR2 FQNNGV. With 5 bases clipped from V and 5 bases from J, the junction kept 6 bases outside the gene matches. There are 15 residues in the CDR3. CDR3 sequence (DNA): TGTGCCAGCAGCAACCGGGACAGGGGGCTAACTGAAGCTTTCTTT. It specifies CASSNRDRGLTEAFF.

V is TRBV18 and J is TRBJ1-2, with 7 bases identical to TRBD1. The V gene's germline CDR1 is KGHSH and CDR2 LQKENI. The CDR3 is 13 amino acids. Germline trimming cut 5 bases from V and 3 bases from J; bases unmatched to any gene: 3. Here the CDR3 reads CASSGDRDYGYTF. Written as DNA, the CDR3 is TGTGCCAGCTCAGGTGACAGGGACTATGGCTACACCTTC.

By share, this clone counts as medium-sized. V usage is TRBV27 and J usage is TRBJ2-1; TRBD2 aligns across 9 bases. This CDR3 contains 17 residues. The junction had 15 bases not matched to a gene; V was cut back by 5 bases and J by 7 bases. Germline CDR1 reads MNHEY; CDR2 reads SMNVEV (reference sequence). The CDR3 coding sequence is TGTGCCAGCAGTAGCCTAGCGGGGCGACCGACCACGAATGAGCAGTTCTTC. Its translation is CASSSLAGRPTTNEQFF.

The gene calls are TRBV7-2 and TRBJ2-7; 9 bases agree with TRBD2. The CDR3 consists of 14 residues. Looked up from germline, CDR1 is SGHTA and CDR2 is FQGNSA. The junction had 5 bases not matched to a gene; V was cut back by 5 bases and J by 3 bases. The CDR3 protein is CASSPLSGSYEQYF. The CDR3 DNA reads TGTGCCAGCAGCCCCCTTAGCGGGAGCTACGAGCAGTACTTC.

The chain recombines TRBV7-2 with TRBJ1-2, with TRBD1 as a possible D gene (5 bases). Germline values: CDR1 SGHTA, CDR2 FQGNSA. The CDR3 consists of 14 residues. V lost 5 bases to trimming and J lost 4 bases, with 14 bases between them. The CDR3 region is CASSPMAGSYGYTF. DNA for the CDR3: TGTGCCAGCAGCCCGATGGCAGGGAGCTATGGCTACACCTTC.

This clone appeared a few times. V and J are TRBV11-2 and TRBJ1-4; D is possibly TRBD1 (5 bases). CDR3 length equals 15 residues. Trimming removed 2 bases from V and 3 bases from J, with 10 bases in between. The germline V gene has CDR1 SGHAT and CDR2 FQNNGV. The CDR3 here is CASSLKGLANEKLFF. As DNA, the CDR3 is TGTGCCAGCAGCTTAAAGGGGCTTGCTAATGAAAAACTGTTTTTT.

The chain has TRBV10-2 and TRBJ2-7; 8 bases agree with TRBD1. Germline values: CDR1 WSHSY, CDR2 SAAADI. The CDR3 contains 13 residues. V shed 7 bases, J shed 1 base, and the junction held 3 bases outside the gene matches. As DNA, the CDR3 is TGCGCCAGCATTGGACAGGGATCCTACGAGCAGTACTTC. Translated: CASIGQGSYEQYF.

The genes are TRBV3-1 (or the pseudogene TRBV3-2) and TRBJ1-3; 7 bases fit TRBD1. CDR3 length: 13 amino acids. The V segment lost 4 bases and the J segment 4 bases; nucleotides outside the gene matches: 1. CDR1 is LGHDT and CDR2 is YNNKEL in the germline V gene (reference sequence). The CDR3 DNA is TGTGCCAGCAGCCCACAGGGGGGAAACACCATATATTTT. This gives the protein CASSPQGGNTIYF.

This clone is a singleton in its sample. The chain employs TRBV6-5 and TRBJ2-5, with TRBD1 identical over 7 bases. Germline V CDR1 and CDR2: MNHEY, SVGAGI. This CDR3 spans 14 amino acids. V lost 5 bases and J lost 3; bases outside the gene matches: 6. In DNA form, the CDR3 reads TGTGCCAGCAGTCGTCTGGGGACAGAAGAGACCCAGTACTTC. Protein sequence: CASSRLGTEETQYF.

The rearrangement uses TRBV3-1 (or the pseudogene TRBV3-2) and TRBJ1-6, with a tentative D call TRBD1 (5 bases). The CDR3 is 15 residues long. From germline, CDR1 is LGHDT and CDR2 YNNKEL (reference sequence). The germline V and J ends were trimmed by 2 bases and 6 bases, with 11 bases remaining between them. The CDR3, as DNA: TGTGCCAGCAGCCAAACAGGCGGGGTTAATTCACCCCTCCACTTT. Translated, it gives CASSQTGGVNSPLHF.

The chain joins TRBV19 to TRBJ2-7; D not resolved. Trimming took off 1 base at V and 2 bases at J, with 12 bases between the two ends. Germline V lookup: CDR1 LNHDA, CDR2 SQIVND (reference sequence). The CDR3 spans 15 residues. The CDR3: CASSIGAQPAYEQYF. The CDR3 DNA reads TGTGCCAGTAGTATAGGAGCCCAGCCCGCCTACGAGCAGTACTTC.

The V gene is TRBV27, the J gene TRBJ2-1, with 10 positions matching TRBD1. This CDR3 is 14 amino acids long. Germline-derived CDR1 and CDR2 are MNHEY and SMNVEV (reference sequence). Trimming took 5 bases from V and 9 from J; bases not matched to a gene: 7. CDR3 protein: CASSLGQGEGEQFF. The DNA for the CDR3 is TGTGCCAGCAGTCTAGGACAGGGGGAGGGTGAGCAGTTCTTC.